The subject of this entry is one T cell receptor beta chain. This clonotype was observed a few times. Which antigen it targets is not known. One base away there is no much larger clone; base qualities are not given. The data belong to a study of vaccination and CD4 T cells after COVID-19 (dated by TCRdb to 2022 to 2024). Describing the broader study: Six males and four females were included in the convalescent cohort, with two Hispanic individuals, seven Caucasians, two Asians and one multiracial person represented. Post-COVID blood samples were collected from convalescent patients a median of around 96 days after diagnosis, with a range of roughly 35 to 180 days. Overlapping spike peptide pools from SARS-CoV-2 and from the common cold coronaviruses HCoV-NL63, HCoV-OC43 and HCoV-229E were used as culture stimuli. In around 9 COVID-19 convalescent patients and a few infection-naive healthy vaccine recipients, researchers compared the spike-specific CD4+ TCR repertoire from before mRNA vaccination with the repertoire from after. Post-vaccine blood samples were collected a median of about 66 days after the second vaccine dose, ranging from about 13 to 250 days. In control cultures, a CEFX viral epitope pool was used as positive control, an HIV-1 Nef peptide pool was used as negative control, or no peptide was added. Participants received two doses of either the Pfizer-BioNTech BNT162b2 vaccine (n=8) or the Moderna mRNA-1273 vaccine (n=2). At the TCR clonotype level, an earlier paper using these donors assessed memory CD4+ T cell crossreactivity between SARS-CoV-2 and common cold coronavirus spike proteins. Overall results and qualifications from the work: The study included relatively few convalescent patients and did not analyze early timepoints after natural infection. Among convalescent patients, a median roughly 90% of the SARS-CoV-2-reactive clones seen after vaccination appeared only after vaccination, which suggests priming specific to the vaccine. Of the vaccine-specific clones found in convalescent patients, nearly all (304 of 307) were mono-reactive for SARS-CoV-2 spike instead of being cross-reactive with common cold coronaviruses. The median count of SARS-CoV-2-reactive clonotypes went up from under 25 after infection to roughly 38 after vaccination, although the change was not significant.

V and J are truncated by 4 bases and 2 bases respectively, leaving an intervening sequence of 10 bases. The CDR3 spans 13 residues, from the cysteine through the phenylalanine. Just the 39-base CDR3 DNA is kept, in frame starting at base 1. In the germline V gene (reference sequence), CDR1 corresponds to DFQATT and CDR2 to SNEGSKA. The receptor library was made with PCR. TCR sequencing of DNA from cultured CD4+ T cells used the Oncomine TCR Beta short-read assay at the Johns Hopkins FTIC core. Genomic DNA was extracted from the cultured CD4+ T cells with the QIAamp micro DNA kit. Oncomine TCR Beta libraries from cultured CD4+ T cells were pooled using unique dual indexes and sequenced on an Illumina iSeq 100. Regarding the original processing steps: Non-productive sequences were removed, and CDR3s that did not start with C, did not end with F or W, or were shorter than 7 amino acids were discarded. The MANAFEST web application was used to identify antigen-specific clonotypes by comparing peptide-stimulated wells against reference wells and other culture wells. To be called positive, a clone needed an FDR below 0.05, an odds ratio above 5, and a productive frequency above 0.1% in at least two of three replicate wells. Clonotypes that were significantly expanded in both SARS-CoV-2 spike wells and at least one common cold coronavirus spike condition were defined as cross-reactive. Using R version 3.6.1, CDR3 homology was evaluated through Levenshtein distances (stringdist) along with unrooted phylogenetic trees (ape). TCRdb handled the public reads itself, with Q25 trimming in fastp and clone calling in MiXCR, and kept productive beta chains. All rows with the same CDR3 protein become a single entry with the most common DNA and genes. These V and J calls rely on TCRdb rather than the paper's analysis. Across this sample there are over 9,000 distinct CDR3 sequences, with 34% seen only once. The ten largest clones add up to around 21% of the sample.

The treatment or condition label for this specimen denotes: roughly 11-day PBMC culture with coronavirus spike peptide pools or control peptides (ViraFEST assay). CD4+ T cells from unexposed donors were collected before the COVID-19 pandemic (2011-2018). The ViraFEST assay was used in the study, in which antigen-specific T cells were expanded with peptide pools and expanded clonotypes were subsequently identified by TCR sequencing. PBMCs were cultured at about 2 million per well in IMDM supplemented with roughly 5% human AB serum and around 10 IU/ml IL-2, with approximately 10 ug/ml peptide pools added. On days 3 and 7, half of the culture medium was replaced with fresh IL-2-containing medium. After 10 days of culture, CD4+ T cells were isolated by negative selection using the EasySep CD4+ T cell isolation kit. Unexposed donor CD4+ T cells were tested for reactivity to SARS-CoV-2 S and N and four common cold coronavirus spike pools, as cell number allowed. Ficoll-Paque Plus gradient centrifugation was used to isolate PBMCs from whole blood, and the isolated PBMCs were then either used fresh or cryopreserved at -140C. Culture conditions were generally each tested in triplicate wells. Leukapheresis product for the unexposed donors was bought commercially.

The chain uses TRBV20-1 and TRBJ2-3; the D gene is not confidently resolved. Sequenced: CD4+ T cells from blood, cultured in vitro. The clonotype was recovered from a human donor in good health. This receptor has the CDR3 CSATDTYTDTQYF. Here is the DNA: TGCAGTGCTACAGACACCTACACAGATACGCAGTATTTT.